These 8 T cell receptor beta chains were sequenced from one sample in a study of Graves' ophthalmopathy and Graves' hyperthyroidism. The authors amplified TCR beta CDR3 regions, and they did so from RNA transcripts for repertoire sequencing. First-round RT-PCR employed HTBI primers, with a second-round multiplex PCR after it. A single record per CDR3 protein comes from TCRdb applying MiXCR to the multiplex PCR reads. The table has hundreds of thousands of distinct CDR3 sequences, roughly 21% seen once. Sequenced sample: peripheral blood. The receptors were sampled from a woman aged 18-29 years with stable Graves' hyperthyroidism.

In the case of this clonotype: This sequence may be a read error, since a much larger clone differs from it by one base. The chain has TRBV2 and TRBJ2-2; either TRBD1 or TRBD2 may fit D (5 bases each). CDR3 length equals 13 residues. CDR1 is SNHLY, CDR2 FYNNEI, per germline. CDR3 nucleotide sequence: TGTGCCAGCACTCTAACAGGTCCCGGGGAGCTGCTTTTT. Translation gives CASTLTGPGELLF.

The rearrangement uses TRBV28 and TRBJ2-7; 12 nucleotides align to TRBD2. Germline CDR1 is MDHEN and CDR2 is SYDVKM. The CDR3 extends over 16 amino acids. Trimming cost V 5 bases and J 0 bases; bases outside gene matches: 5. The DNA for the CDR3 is TGTGCCAGCAGTCTAGGGGGACTAGCGGGCTCCTACGAGCAGTACTTC. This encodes CASSLGGLAGSYEQYF.

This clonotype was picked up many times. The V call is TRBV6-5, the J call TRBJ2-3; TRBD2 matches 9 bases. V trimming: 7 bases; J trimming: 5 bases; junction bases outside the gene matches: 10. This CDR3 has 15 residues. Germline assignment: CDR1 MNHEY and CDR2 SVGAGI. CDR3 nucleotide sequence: TGTGCCAGCACCAACGTAGCGGGAGAGGAAGATACGCAGTATTTT. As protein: CASTNVAGEEDTQYF.

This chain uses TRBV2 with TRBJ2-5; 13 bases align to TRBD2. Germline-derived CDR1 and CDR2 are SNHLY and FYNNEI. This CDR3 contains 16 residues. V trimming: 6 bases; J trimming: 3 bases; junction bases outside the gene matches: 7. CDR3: CASSGQGTSGEETQYF. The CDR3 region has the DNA TGTGCCAGCAGCGGGCAGGGGACTAGCGGGGAAGAGACCCAGTACTTC.

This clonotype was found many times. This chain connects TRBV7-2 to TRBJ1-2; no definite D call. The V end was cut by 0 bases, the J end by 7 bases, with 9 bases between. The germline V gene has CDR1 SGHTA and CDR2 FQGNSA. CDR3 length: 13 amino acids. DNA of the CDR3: TGTGCCAGCAGCTTAGCAGGGAGCGGTGGCTACACCTTC. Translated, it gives CASSLAGSGGYTF.

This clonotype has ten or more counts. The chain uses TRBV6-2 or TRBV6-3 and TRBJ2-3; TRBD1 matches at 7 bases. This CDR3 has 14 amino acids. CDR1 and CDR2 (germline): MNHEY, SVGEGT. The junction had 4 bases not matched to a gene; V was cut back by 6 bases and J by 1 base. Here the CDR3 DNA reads TGTGCCAGCAGATTAACAGGGGGCACAGATACGCAGTATTTT. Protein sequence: CASRLTGGTDTQYF.

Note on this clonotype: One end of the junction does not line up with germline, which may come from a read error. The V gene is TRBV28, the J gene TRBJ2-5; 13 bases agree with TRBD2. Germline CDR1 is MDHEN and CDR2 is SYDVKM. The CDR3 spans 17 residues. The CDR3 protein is CASSQGLAGAPGETQYF. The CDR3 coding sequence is TGCGCCAGCAGCCAAGGACTAGCGGGAGCGCCGGGAGAGACCCAGTACTTC.

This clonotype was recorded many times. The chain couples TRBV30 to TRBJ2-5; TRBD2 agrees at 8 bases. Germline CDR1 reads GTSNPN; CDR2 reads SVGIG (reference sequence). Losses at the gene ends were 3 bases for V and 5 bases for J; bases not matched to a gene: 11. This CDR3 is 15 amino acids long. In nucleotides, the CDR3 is TGTGCCTGGAGCCGAACTAGCGGAAGCGGGGAGACCCAGTACTTC. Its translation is CAWSRTSGSGETQYF.